The source of this TCR beta chain is a study of CD8+ T cells in alopecia areata. This CDR3 is 16 amino acids long. Germline CDR1 SGHTA, CDR2 FQGTGA. Losses at the gene ends were 5 bases for V and 3 bases for J; bases not matched to a gene: 3. This clone was picked up a small number of times. cDNA serving as the sequencing template came from extracted, reverse transcribed RNA. Only in-frame clones appear in the TCRdb table, and some are missing; sequencing was by immunoSEQ multiplex PCR. The table lists 150,000 to 200,000 clones, about 60% of them singletons. What was sequenced was CD4+ T cells sorted from blood. The gene calls are TRBV7-3 and TRBJ2-2; 13 bases match TRBD2. The source of this sequence is a human donor in good health. CDR3 loop: CASSAGLAGDTGELFF. In nucleotides, the CDR3 is TGTGCCAGCAGCGCTGGACTAGCGGGGGACACCGGGGAGCTGTTTTTT.